This TCR beta chain appears in the sequencing data of a study of monozygotic twins with inflammatory bowel disease. Study findings and constraints: On the inverse Simpson index, IBD patients scored lower for TCRbeta diversity than healthy co-twins.

TCRdb reanalyzed the 5' RACE reads and collapses them to one entry per CDR3 protein, without DNA. The sample is made up of 300,000 to 450,000 distinct CDR3 sequences, and the top ten hold 2.5% to 3% of it. Worth noting for this clonotype: Its target is unknown.

CDR3 length: 17 amino acids. CDR1 and CDR2 from the germline V gene are MDHEN and SYDVKM. The chain carries TRBV28 and TRBJ2-2; the D gene TCRdb calls, TRBD1, cannot be checked with no DNA. The clonotype originates from a human donor with ulcerative colitis or Crohn's disease, or a healthy co-twin of an affected twin (not recorded which). Material for sequencing was blood. CDR3 region: CASSPRTRQGSTGELLF.